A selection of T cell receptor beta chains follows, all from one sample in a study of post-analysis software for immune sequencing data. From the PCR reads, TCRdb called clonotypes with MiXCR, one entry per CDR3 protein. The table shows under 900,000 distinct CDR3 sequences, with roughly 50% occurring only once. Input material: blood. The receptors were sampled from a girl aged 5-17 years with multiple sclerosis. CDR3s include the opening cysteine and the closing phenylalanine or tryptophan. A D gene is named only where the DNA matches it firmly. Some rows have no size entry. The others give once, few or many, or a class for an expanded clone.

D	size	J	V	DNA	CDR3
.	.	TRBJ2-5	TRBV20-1	TGCAGTGCCCCGTTGGGCGGGGAGACCCAGTACTTC	CSAPLGGETQYF
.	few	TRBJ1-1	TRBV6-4	TGTGCCAGCAACCGGGAATTCTGGGAGACGGGAGGGAACACTGAAGCTTTCTTT	CASNREFWETGGNTEAFF
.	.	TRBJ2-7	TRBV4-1	TGCGCCAGCAGCCAGACCGCTAGCGCCCCGGGGTACGAGCAGTACTTC	CASSQTASAPGYEQYF
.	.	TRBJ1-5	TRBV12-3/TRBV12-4	TGTGCCAGCAGCCCCGGTAGACGGGATCAGCCCCAGCATTTT	CASSPGRRDQPQHF
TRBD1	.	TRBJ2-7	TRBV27	TGTGCCAGCAGTAATGGACAGGGGGCCCCCTACGAGCAGTACTTC	CASSNGQGAPYEQYF
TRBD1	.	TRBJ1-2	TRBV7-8	TGTGCCAGCAGCTTAGGATTTCGACAGGGGGCAGACTATGGCTACACCTTC	CASSLGFRQGADYGYTF
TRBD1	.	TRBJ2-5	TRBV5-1	TGCGCCAGCAGCGCCGAAAACAGGGGTGGGCAGTACTTC	CASSAENRGGQYF
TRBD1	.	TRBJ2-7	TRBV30	TGTGCCTGGGGGGCCGGGACAGGGAACGAGCAGTACTTC	CAWGAGTGNEQYF
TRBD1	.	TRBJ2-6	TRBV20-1	TGCAGTGCTAGTGGACAGGGCCAGACTGGGGCCAACGTCCTGACTTTC	CSASGQGQTGANVLTF
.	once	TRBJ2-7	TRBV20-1	TGCAGTGCCCCGGCCGACGGATACAATGAGCAGTACTTC	CSAPADGYNEQYF
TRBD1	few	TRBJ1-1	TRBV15	TGTGCCACCAGTTTAGCGACAGGGGGCCTCGGAATCCCTGAAGCTTTCTTT	CATSLATGGLGIPEAFF
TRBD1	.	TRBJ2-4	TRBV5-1	TGCGCCAGCAGCTCTGGACAGGGAGGAAACATTCAGTACTTC	CASSSGQGGNIQYF
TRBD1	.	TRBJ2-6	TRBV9	TGTGCCAGCAGCTTTGGGACAGGGTCAAACTCCCCTGGGGCCAACGTCCTGACTTTC	CASSFGTGSNSPGANVLTF
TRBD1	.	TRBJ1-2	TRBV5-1	TGCGCCAGCAGGGAAGCGCAGGGGGCACGCGGCTACACCTTC	CASREAQGARGYTF
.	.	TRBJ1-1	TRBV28	TGTGCCAGCAGTTTGCCCGGGACGAGAGACACTGAAGCTTTCTTT	CASSLPGTRDTEAFF
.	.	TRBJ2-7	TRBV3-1	TGTGCCAGCAGCCAAGATCTAGTAGAACAGGCGGGCTCCTACGAGCAGTACTTC	CASSQDLVEQAGSYEQYF
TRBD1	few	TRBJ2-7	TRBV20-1	TGCAGTGCTAGAGAACCTAGGGCCGGGACAGGGGCCTACGAGCAGTACTTC	CSAREPRAGTGAYEQYF
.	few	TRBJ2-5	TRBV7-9	TGTGCCAGCAGCCGCCTCGAGGGAGAGACCCAGTACTTC	CASSRLEGETQYF
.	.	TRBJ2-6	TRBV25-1	TGTGCCAGCAGTGATGGCCGTAGGAAAATATCTGGGGCCAACGTCCTGACTTTC	CASSDGRRKISGANVLTF
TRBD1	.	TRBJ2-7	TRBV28	TGTACCAGCAGTCGACAGGGGGCCGGCCAATACGAGCAGTACTTC	CTSSRQGAGQYEQYF
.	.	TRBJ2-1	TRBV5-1	TGCGCCAGCAGCTCCTACAGGGAGTCGAGCTCCTACAATGAGCAGTTCTTC	CASSSYRESSSYNEQFF
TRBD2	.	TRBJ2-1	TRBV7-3	TGTGCCAGCAGGAGGGGACTAGGGTCCTACAATGAGCAGTTCTTC	CASRRGLGSYNEQFF
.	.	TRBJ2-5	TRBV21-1	TGTGCCAGCAGCGTGGACAGGGGTGCTACATCGATGTCGCAGTACTTC	CASSVDRGATSMSQYF
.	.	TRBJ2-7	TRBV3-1	TGTGCCAGCAGCGTACAAAGGGAAAAGTACGAGCAGTACTTC	CASSVQREKYEQYF
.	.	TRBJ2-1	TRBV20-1	TGCAGTGCCCGGGTCCAAGGGCATGAGCAGTTCTTC	CSARVQGHEQFF
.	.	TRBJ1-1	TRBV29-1	TGCAGCGTGAAACAGGGTCCCACTGAAGCTTTCTTT	CSVKQGPTEAFF
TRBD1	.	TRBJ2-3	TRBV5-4	TGTGCCAGCAGCTTGGACGGGACAGGGCTCACAGATACGCAGTATTTT	CASSLDGTGLTDTQYF
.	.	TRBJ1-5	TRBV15	TGTGCCACCAGCAGAGATATCATAAGCAATCAGCCCCAGCATTTT	CATSRDIISNQPQHF
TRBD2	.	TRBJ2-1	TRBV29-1	TGCAGCGGACGATCCGGGAGGGCCGGTGAGCAGTTCTTC	CSGRSGRAGEQFF
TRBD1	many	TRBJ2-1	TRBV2	TGTGCCAGCAGTGGGACAGGCTACAATGAGCAGTTCTTC	CASSGTGYNEQFF
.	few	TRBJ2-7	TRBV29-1	TGCAGCGTCCGGCTGGGGGAGCAGGTTAGTTACGAGCAGTACTTC	CSVRLGEQVSYEQYF
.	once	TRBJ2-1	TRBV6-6	TGTGCCAGCAGTTACGGCGGGAACTACAATGAGCAGTTCTTC	CASSYGGNYNEQFF
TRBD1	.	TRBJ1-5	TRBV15	TGTGCCACCAGCAGAGATGGGCAGGGGGAACAGCCCCAGCATTTT	CATSRDGQGEQPQHF
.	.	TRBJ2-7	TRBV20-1	TGCAGTGCTAGGAGAGGGCCGCAACTCCTTGAGCAGTACTTC	CSARRGPQLLEQYF
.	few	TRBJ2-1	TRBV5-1	TGCGCCAGCAGCTTACTTCAGAATGTCGACCCCTACAATGAGCAGTTCTTC	CASSLLQNVDPYNEQFF
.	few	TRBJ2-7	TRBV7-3	TGTGCCAGCAGCCCCCAACGGCGTTGGGGACCCTACGAGCAGTACTTC	CASSPQRRWGPYEQYF
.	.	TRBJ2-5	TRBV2	TGTGCCAGCAGTCCTTATCGGGACGGCCAAGAGACCCAGTACTTC	CASSPYRDGQETQYF
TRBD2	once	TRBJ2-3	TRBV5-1	TGCGCCAGCAGCGTAGGACTAGCGACTCGCACAGATACGCAGTATTTT	CASSVGLATRTDTQYF
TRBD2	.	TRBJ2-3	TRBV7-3	TGTGCCAGCAGCTCCGGACTAGCGGGGCTCCTTAGCACAGATACGCAGTATTTT	CASSSGLAGLLSTDTQYF
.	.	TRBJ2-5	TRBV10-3	TGTGCCACCTGGGACATTTACGGGGAGACCCAGTACTTC	CATWDIYGETQYF
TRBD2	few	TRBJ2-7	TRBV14	TGTGCCAGCAGCCAATTTCCGGGACTAGTTCTGTACTTC	CASSQFPGLVLYF
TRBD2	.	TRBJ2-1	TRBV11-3	TGTGCCAGCAGCCAGGGACTAGCGGGCTCCTACAATGAGCAGTTCTTC	CASSQGLAGSYNEQFF
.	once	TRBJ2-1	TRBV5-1	TGCGCCAGCAGCTTGGGAGGTTCGAGCGAGTACAATGAGCAGTTCTTC	CASSLGGSSEYNEQFF
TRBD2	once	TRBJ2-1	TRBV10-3	TGTGCCATCACTGGGACTAGCGGGAGCGATGAGCAGTTCTTC	CAITGTSGSDEQFF
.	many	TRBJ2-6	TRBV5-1	TGCGCCAGCAGCTTGGGAGGACCTTCTGGGGCCAACGTCCTGACTTTC	CASSLGGPSGANVLTF